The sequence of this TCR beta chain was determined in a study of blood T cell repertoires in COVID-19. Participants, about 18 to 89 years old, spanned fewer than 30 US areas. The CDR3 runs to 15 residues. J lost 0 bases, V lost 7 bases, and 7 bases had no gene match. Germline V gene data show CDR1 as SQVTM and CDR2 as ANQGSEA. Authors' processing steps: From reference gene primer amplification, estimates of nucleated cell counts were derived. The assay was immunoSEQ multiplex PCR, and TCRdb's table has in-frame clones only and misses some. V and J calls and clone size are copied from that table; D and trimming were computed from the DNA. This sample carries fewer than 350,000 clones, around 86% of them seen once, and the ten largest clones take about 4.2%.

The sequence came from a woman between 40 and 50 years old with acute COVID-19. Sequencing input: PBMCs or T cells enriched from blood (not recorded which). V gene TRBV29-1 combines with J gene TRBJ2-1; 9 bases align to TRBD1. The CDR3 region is CSAGGTGSSYNEQFF. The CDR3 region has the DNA TGCAGCGCTGGAGGGACAGGGAGCTCCTACAATGAGCAGTTCTTC.